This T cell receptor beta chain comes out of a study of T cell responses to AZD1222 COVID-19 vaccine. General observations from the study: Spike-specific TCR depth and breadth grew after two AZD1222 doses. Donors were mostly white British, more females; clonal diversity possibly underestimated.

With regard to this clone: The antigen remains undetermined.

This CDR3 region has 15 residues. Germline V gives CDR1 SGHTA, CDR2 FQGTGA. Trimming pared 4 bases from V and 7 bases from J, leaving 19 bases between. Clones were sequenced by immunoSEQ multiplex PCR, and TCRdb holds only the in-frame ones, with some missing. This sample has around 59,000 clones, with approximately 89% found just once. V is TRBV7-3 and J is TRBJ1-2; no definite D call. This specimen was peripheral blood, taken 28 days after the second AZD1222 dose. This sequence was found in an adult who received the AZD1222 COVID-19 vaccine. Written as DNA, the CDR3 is TGTGCCAGCAGCTCCCGGGTGGCGGACGTGAGTGGCTACACCTTC. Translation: CASSSRVADVSGYTF.